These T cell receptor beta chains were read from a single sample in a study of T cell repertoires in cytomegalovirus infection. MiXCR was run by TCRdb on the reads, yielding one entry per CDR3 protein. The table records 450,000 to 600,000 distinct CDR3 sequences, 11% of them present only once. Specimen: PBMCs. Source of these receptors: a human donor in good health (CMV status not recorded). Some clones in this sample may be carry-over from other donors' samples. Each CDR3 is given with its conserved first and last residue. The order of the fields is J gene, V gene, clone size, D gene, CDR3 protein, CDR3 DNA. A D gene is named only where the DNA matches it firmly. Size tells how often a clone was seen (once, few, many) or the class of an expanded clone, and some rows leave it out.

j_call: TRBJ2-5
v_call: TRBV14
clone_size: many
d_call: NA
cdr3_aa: CASSRGSSLRETQYF
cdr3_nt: TGTGCCAGCAGCAGAGGGTCTAGTCTGCGCGAGACCCAGTACTTC

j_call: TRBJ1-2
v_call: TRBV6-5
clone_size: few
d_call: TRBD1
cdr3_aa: CASSSTGKNYGYTF
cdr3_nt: TGTGCCAGCAGTTCGACAGGGAAAAACTATGGCTACACCTTC

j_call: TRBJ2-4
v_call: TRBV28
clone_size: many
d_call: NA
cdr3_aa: CASSQGGESSIQYF
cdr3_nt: TGTGCCAGCAGTCAGGGCGGTGAAAGTAGCATTCAGTACTTC

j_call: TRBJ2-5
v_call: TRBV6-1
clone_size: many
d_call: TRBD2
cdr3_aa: CASSEFGRTSGRGVQETQYF
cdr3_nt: TGTGCCAGCAGTGAATTTGGAAGGACTAGCGGGAGGGGAGTTCAAGAGACCCAGTACTTC

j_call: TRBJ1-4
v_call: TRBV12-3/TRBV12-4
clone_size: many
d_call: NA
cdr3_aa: CASSFHSNEKLFF
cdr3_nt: TGTGCCAGCAGTTTTCACAGTAATGAAAAACTGTTTTTT

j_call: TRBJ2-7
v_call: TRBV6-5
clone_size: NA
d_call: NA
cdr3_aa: CASSYTAFRGAPSYEQYF
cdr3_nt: TGTGCCAGCAGTTACACAGCATTCCGGGGCGCCCCTTCCTACGAGCAGTACTTC

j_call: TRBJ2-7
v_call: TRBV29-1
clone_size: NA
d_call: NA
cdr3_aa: CSVGWNQKDEQYF
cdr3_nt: TGCAGCGTTGGTTGGAACCAGAAGGACGAGCAGTACTTC

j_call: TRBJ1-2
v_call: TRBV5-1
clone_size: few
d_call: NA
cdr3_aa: CASSLERGRDGYTF
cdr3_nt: TGCGCCAGCAGCTTGGAACGCGGTAGGGACGGCTACACCTTC

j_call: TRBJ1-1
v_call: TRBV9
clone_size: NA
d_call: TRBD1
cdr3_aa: CASSGGTGPEAFF
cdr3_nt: TGTGCCAGCAGCGGGGGGACAGGGCCTGAAGCTTTCTTT

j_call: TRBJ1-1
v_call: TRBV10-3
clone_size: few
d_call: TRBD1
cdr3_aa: CAISDPGTGGFTEAFF
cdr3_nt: TGTGCCATCAGTGACCCCGGGACAGGGGGTTTTACTGAAGCTTTCTTT

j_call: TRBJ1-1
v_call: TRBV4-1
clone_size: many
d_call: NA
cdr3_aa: CASSQDGRDTEAFF
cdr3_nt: TGCGCCAGCAGCCAGGACGGTCGGGACACTGAAGCTTTCTTT

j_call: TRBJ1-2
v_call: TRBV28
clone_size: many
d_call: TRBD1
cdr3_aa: CASRGDSAGGYTF
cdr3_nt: TGTGCCAGCAGGGGGGACAGTGCTGGTGGCTACACCTTC

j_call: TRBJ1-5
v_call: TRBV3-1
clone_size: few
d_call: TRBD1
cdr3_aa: CASSPDRLSNQPQHF
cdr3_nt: TGTGCCAGCAGTCCGGACAGGCTTAGCAATCAGCCCCAGCATTTT

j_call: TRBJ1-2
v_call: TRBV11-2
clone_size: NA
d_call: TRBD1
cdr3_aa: CASSQNRGRSYGYTF
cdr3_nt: TGTGCCAGCAGTCAAAACAGGGGGCGAAGCTATGGCTACACCTTC

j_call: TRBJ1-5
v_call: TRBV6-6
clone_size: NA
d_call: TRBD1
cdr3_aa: CASSWTGSDQPQHF
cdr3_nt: TGTGCCAGCAGTTGGACAGGGTCGGATCAGCCCCAGCATTTT

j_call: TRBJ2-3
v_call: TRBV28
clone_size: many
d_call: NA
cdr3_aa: CASSTARELDTQYF
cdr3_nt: TGTGCCAGCAGTACAGCTCGAGAGTTGGATACGCAGTATTTT

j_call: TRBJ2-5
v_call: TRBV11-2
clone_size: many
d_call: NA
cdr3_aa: CASSPGVSASQETQYF
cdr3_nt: TGTGCCAGCAGCCCGGGTGTCTCAGCCTCCCAAGAGACCCAGTACTTC

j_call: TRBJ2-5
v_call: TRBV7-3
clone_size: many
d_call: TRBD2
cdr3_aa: CASSLGGRALETQYF
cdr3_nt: TGTGCCAGCAGCTTGGGCGGGAGGGCCCTCGAGACCCAGTACTTC

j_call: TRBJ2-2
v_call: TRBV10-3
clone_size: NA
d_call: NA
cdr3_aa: CAARSGAGELFF
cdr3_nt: TGTGCCGCACGCTCAGGGGCTGGGGAGCTGTTTTTT

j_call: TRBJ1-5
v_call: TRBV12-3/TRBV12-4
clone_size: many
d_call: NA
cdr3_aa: CASSFGQRNQPQHF
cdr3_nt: TGTGCCAGCAGTTTCGGACAGCGCAATCAGCCCCAGCATTTT

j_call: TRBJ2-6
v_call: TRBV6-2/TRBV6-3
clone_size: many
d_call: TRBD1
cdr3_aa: CASSSRDRGRSGANVLTF
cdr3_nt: TGTGCCAGCAGTTCCCGGGACAGGGGGAGAAGCGGGGCCAACGTCCTGACTTTC

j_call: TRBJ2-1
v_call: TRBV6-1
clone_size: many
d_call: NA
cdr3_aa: CASSESAERAYNEQFF
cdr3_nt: TGTGCCAGCAGTGAAAGCGCGGAGCGTGCCTACAATGAGCAGTTCTTC

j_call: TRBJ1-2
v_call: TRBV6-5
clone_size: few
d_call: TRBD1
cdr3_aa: CASSSLDRDGYTF
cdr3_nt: TGTGCCAGCAGTTCCCTCGACAGGGACGGCTACACCTTC

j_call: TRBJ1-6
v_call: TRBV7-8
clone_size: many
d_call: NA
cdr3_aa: CASSLDSPLHF
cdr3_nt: TGTGCCAGCAGCTTGGATTCACCCCTCCACTTT

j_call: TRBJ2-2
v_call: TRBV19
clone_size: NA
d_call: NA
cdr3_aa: CASSKSGRTGELFF
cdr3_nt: TGTGCCAGTAGTAAATCGGGTCGGACCGGGGAGCTGTTTTTT

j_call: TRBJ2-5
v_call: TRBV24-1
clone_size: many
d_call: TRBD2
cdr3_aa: CATSGTGLKGKETQYF
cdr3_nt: TGTGCCACCAGTGGAACGGGACTAAAGGGAAAAGAGACCCAGTACTTC

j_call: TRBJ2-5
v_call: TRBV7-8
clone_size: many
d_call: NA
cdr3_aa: CASSFDAASGGETQYF
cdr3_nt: TGTGCCAGCAGCTTCGACGCTGCCAGCGGCGGAGAGACCCAGTACTTC

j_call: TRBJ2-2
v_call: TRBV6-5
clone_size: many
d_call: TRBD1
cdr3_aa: CASSYSLRTGRTGELFF
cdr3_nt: TGTGCCAGCAGTTACTCTCTTAGGACAGGGCGGACCGGGGAGCTGTTTTTT

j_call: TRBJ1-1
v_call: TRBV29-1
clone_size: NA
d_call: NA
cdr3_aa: CSVAARLGLGEAFF
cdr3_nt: TGCAGCGTCGCCGCCAGGTTGGGGTTGGGTGAAGCTTTCTTT

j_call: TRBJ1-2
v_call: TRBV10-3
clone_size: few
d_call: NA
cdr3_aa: CAISEIYREQSSGYTF
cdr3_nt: TGTGCCATCAGTGAGATCTACAGGGAGCAAAGTTCTGGCTACACCTTC

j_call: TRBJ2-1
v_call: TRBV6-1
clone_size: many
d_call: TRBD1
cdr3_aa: CASSNPSGTGAAAQFF
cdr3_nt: TGTGCCAGCAGTAACCCCTCCGGGACAGGGGCCGCCGCTCAGTTCTTC

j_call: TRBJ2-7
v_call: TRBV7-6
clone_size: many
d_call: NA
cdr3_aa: CASSLVWKGSSYEQYF
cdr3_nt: TGTGCCAGCAGCTTAGTTTGGAAGGGGTCTTCCTACGAGCAGTACTTC

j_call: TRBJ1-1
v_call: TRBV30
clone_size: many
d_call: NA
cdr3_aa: CAWSVRLDTEAFF
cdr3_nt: TGTGCCTGGAGTGTGAGGCTGGACACTGAAGCTTTCTTT

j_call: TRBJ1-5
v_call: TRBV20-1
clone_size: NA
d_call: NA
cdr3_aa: CSSGTPDQPQHF
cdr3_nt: TGCAGTTCCGGGACACCAGATCAGCCCCAGCATTTT

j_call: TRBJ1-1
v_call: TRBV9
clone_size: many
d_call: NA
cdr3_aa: CASSPGSKTPNTEAFF
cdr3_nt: TGTGCCAGCAGCCCAGGAAGCAAGACACCTAACACTGAAGCTTTCTTT

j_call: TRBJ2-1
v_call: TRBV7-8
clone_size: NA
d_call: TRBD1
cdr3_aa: CANSSRTGTEYEQFF
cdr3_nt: TGTGCCAACAGTTCCCGGACCGGGACAGAGTATGAGCAGTTCTTC

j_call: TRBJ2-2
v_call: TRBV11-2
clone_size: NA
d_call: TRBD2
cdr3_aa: CASSLVWIGRAHTGELFF
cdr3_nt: TGTGCCAGCAGCTTAGTCTGGATTGGGAGGGCCCACACCGGGGAGCTGTTTTTT

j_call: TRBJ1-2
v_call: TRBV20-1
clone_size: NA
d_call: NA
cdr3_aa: CSASPHNYGYTF
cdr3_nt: TGCAGTGCTAGCCCCCACAACTATGGCTACACCTTC

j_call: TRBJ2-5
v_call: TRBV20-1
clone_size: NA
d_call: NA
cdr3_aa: CSARVPGVETQYF
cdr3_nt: TGCAGTGCTAGAGTGCCGGGAGTGGAGACCCAGTACTTC

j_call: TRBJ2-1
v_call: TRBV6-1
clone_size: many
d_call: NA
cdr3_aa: CASSMRGGGGYEQFF
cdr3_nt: TGTGCCAGCAGCATGCGAGGGGGGGGCGGTTATGAGCAGTTCTTC

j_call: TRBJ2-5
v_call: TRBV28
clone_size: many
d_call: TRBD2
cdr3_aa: CASSLSGRGETQYF
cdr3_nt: TGTGCCAGCAGTTTAAGCGGGAGAGGGGAGACCCAGTACTTC

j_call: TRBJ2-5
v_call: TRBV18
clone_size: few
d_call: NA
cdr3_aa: CASSQRRSQETQYF
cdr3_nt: TGTGCCAGCTCCCAAAGACGGAGCCAAGAGACCCAGTACTTC

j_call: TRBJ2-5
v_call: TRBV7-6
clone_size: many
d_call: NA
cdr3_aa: CASSLGGPGTQYF
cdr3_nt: TGTGCCAGCAGCCTTGGGGGCCCAGGGACCCAGTACTTC

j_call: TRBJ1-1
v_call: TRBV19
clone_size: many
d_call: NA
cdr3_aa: CASHRGRERGNTEAFF
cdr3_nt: TGTGCCAGCCACCGGGGCAGGGAGCGAGGGAACACTGAAGCTTTCTTT

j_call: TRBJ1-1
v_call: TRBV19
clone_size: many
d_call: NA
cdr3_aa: CASSMRAANTEAFF
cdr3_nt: TGTGCCAGTAGTATGAGGGCGGCGAACACTGAAGCTTTCTTT

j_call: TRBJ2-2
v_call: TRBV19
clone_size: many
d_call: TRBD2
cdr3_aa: CASGPLSGRAFGELFF
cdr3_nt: TGTGCCAGTGGGCCCTTGAGCGGGAGGGCCTTTGGGGAGCTGTTTTTT

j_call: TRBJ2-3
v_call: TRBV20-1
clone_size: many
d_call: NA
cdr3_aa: CSARPQGLRDTQYF
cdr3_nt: TGCAGTGCTAGACCCCAGGGGCTCCGCGATACGCAGTATTTT

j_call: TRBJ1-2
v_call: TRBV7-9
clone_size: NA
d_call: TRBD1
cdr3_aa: CASSLDQGAF
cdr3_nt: TGTGCCAGCAGCTTAGACCAGGGGGCCTTC

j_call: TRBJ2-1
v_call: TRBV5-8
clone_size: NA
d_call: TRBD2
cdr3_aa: CASSFKVGGDLQLGNEQFF
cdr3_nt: TGTGCCAGCAGCTTTAAGGTGGGGGGGGATTTGCAATTGGGCAATGAGCAGTTCTTC

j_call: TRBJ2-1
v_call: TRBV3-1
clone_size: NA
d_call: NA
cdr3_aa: CASSFGTDSSYNEQFF
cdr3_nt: TGTGCCAGCAGCTTCGGTACGGACAGTTCCTACAATGAGCAGTTCTTC

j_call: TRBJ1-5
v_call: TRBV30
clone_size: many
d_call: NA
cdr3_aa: CAWSRDRKDQPQHF
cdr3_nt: TGTGCCTGGAGTCGCGACAGGAAGGATCAGCCCCAGCATTTT

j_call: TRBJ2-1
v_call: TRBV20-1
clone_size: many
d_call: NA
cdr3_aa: CSARDTGLGQFF
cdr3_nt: TGCAGTGCTAGAGATACGGGCCTAGGGCAGTTCTTC